This T cell receptor (beta chain) appears in the sequencing data of a study of blood T cell repertoires in COVID-19. Study overall: Sites across the United States, Italy and Spain contributed samples from acute and convalescent COVID-19. T cells, B-cell-depleted T cells, or PBMCs supplied cDNA or gDNA.

Authors' data handling: Researchers report that nucleated cell counts were estimated from reference gene primer amplification. Sequencing was performed with immunoSEQ multiplex PCR; in TCRdb, only in-frame clones are kept and a portion is missing. That table furnishes V, J and clone size, whereas the DNA furnished D and trimming. Of more than 50,000 clones listed, about four fifths were seen once; the top ten hold under 2%. Germline CDR1 is ENHRY and CDR2 is SYGVKD. There are 19 residues in the CDR3. J was trimmed by 7 bases and V by 5 bases; bases with no gene match: 16. Material: peripheral blood. This sequence was found in a woman aged 55-69 years with acute or convalescent COVID-19. The gene calls are TRBV10-3 and TRBJ2-1; 14 positions match TRBD2. The CDR3 is CAISKGLAGVLGTQNEQFF. The CDR3 coding sequence is TGTGCCATCAGTAAGGGACTAGCGGGAGTCTTGGGAACGCAAAATGAGCAGTTCTTC.